Listed below are T cell receptor beta chains from one sample, sequenced in a study of OX40 agonist ivuxolimab in advanced cancers. Clones were read by immunoSEQ multiplex PCR, and TCRdb kept only the in-frame ones, dropping some. The table lists nearly 80,000 clones, approximately 94% of them singletons. This specimen consisted of CD4+ or CD8+ T cells sorted from blood, obtained in a trial of the OX40 agonist ivuxolimab. The source is an adult with an advanced solid tumor such as melanoma, head and neck, liver or kidney cancer. Each CDR3 is given with its conserved first and last residue. The order of the fields is V gene, J gene, D gene, CDR3 protein. D genes are given only for firm matches.

TRBV5-1	TRBJ2-5	.	CASSLDETQYF
TRBV19	TRBJ1-3	TRBD1	CASRPDRASGNTIYF
TRBV6-6	TRBJ1-4	.	CASQGLNEKLFF
TRBV28	TRBJ2-7	TRBD1	CASSPTGNEQYF
TRBV27	TRBJ1-5	.	CASSLSGRPGNQPQHF
TRBV6-4	TRBJ2-3	.	CASSDSGQFSTDTQYF
TRBV5-4	TRBJ2-5	TRBD1	CASSSGTGQETQYF
TRBV11-2	TRBJ2-7	.	CASSSIQSSYEQYF
TRBV4-3	TRBJ2-7	TRBD2	CASSQERQAGAYEQYF
TRBV9	TRBJ1-3	.	CATRQRGSGNTIYF